Listed here is a single T cell receptor beta chain. The data are from a study of blood T cell repertoires in COVID-19. Overall study: Specimens from acute and convalescent COVID-19 originated in the United States, Italy and Spain. From T cells, B-cell-depleted T cells, or PBMCs came the material, which was cDNA or gDNA.

As handled by the study authors: Reference gene primer amplification in the assay estimated nucleated cell counts. Clones were read by immunoSEQ multiplex PCR, and TCRdb kept only the in-frame ones, dropping some. That table gives V, J and clone size, and the DNA gave D and trimming. This table holds 75,000 to 85,000 clones, approximately 85% found once. Germline V gives CDR1 KGHDR, CDR2 SFDVKD. The CDR3 is made up of 13 amino acids. V dropped 3 bases and J dropped 9 bases, with 13 bases sitting between them. The clonotype originates from a human donor in a cohort sampled during active COVID-19. V and J are TRBV24-1 and TRBJ2-5, with D tentatively TRBD2 (6 bases). Input material: peripheral blood. CDR3 amino acids: CATSDPTRPAQYF. CDR3 DNA sequence: TGTGCCACCAGTGATCCGACTAGGCCCGCCCAGTACTTC.